The present TCR beta chain was sequenced within a study of blood T cell repertoires in COVID-19. Background on the study: Collection of acute and convalescent COVID-19 samples took place in the United States, Italy and Spain. PBMCs, B-cell-depleted T cells, or T cells provided the cDNA or gDNA that made up the material.

Per the study methods: The assay estimated nucleated cells by amplifying reference gene primers. Profiled with immunoSEQ multiplex PCR; TCRdb holds only in-frame clones, not every one. Clonal size and the V and J genes are those of that table, whereas D and trimming came from the DNA. The data show under 50,000 clones, with around nine tenths seen just once and under 20% held by the top ten. The CDR3 totals 15 residues. Germline lookup yields CDR1 MNHNS and CDR2 SASEGT. Trimming cost V 1 base and J 3 bases, with 9 bases left between them. The V call is TRBV6-1, the J call TRBJ2-2, with D maybe TRBD1 (5 bases). The receptor was isolated from a man in his sixties or seventies with active COVID-19. Material for sequencing was peripheral blood. CDR3 sequence: CASSEDRRYTGELFF. CDR3 nucleotides: TGTGCCAGCAGTGAAGACAGGAGATACACCGGGGAGCTGTTTTTT.